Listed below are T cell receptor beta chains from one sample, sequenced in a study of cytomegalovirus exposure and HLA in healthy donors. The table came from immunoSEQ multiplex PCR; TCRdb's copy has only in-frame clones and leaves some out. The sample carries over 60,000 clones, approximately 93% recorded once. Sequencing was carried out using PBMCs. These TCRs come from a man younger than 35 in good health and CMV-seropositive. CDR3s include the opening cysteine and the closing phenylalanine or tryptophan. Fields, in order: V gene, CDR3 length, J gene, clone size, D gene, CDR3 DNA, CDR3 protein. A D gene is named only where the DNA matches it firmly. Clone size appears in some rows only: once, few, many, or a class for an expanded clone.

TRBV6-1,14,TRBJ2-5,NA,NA,TGTGCCAGCAGAGCCCGAGGAGCCGGAGAGACCCAGTACTTC,CASRARGAGETQYF
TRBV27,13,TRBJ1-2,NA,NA,TGTGCCAGCAGTTCGGGACTGAGCTATGGCTACACCTTC,CASSSGLSYGYTF
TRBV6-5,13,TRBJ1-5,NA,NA,TGTGCCAGCAGTACTACCTCGGGGGGAGCCCAGCATTTT,CASSTTSGGAQHF
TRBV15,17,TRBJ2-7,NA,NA,TGTGCCACCAGCAGCTTCCTACAGGAAAGGATGAAAAACGAGCAGTACTTC,CATSSFLQERMKNEQYF
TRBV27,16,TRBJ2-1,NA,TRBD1,TGTGCCAGCAGTTCTGTCCAGGGGGCGCCTAGGGGTGAGCAGTTCTTC,CASSSVQGAPRGEQFF
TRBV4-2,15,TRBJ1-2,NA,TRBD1,TGTGCCAGCAGCCAACACAGGGACAGTAACTATGGCTACACCTTC,CASSQHRDSNYGYTF
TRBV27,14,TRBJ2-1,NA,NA,TGTGCCAGCAGTTTATTACAGGAACCCAACAAGCAGTTCTTC,CASSLLQEPNKQFF
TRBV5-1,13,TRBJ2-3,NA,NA,TGCGCCAGCAGCTTGAGGCGGGAAGATACGCAGTATTTT,CASSLRREDTQYF
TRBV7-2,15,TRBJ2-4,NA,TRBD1,TGTGCCAGCAGCCGAGCCACAGGGGGCCCAAACATTCAGTACTTC,CASSRATGGPNIQYF
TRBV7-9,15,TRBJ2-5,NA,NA,TGTGCCAGCAGCCGGACCCCCGGGGGCCAAGAGACCCAGTACTTC,CASSRTPGGQETQYF
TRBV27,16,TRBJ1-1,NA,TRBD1,TGTGCCAGCAGTTTAGGGACAGGGGTTGCGAACACTGAAGCTTTCTTT,CASSLGTGVANTEAFF
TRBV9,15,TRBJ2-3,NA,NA,TGTGCCAGCAGCGTAGCCAGGGCCTCCACAGATACGCAGTATTTT,CASSVARASTDTQYF
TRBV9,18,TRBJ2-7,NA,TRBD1,TGTGCCAGCAGCGTAGGGGTCTCGGTCAGGGGGTCAAGTTACGAGCAGTACTTC,CASSVGVSVRGSSYEQYF
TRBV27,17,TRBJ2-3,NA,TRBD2,TGTGCCAGCAGTTTATTTTTAGCGGGAAGCGGCACAGATACGCAGTATTTT,CASSLFLAGSGTDTQYF
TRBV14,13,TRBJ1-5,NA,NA,TGTGCCAGCAGCCAAATGGCCGATCAGCCCCAGCATTTT,CASSQMADQPQHF
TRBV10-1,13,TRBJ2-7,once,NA,TGCGCCAGCAGTGACCGGGGGGCTTACGAGCAGTACTTC,CASSDRGAYEQYF
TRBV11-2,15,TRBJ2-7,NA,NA,TGTGCCAGCAGCCAACCGGGACAAGGGATAGACGAGCAGTACTTC,CASSQPGQGIDEQYF
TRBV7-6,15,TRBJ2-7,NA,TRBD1,TGTGCCAGCAGCTTACAGACAGGGAGCTCCTACGAGCAGTACTTC,CASSLQTGSSYEQYF